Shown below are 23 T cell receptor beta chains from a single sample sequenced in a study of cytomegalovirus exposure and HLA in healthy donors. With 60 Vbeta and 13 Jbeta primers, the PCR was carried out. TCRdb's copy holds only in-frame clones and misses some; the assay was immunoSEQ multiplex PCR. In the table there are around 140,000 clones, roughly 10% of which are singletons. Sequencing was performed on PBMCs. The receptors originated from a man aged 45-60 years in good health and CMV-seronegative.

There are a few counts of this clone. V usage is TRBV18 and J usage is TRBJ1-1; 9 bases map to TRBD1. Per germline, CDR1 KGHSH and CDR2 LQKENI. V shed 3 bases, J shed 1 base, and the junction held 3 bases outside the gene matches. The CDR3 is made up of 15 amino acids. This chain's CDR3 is CASSPGQGTNTEAFF. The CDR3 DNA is TGTGCCAGCTCACCCGGACAGGGGACGAACACTGAAGCTTTCTTT.

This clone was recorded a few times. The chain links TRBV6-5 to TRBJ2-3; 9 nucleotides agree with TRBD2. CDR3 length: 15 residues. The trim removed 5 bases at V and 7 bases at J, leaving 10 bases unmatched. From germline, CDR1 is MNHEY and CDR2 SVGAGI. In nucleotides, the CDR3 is TGTGCCAGCAGTATTGTAGCGGGGGCGCAAAATACGCAGTATTTT. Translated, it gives CASSIVAGAQNTQYF.

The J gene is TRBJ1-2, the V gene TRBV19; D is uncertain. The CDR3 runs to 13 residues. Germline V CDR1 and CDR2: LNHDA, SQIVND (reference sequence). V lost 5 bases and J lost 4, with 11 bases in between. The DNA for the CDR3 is TGTGCCAGTAGTCAGACGGAGTTCTATGGCTACACCTTC. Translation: CASSQTEFYGYTF.

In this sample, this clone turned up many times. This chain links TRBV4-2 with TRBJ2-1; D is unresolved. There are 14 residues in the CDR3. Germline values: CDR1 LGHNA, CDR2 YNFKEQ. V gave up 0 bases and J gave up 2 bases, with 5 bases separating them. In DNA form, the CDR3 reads TGTGCCAGCAGCCAAGAGCCAGCCTACAATGAGCAGTTCTTC. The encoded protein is CASSQEPAYNEQFF.

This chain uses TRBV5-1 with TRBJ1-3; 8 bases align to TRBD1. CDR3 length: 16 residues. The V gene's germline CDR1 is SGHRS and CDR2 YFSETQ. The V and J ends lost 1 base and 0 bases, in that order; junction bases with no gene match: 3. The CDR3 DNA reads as TGCGCCAGCAGCTTGACAGGGGGTAGCTCTGGAAACACCATATATTTT. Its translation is CASSLTGGSSGNTIYF.

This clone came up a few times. The CDR3 DNA follows: TGTGCCAGCAGCTTAACGGGACAGGGGTCCGCCGGGGAGCTGTTTTTT. This sequence encodes CASSLTGQGSAGELFF. The genes are TRBV7-3 and TRBJ2-2; TRBD1 agrees at 10 bases. The CDR3 runs to 16 residues. V was pared by 0 bases and J by 6 bases, with 4 bases of the junction left unmatched. The V gene's germline CDR1 is SGHTA and CDR2 FQGTGA.

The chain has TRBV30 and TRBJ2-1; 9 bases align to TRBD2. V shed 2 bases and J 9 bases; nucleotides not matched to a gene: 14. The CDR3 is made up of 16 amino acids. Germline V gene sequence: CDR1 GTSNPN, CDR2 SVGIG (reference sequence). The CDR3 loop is CAWSKSFGGRALEQFF. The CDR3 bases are TGTGCCTGGAGTAAAAGTTTCGGCGGGAGGGCCCTTGAGCAGTTCTTC.

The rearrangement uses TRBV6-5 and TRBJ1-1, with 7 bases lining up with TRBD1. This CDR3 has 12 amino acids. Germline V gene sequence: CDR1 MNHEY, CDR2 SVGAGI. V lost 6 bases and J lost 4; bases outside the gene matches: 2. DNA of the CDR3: TGTGCCAGCAGGACAGGGCCCACTGAAGCTTTCTTT. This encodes CASRTGPTEAFF.

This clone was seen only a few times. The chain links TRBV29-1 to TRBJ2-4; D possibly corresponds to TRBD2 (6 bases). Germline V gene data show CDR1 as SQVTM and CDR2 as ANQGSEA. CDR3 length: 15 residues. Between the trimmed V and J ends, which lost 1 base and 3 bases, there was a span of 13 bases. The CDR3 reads CSVEVRGSGKNIQYF. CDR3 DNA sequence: TGCAGCGTTGAAGTGCGGGGTTCGGGCAAAAACATTCAGTACTTC.

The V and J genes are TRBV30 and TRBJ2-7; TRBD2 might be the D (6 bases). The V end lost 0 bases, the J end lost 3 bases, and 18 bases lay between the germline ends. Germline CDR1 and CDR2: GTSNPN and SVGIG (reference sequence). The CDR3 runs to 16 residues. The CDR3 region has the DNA TGTGCCTGGAGTGTAGTGTCTAGCGCGGTAGTCTACGAGCAGTACTTC. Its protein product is CAWSVVSSAVVYEQYF.

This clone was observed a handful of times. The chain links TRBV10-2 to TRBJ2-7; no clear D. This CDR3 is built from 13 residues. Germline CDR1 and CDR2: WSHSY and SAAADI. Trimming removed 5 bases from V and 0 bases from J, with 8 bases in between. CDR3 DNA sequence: TGCGCCAGCAGTTTACAGAGCTCCTACGAGCAGTACTTC. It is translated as CASSLQSSYEQYF.

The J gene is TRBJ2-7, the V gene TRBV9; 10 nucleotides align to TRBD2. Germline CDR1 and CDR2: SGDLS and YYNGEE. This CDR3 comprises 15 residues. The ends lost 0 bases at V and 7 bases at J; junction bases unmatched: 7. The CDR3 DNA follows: TGTGCCAGCAGCGTAGCTCTAGCGGGAGCGAGGGAGCAGTACTTC. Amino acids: CASSVALAGAREQYF.

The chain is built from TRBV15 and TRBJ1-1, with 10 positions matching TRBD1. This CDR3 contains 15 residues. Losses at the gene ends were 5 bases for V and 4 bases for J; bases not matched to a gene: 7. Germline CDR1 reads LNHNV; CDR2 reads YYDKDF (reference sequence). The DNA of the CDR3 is TGTGCCACCAGCTTCCGGACAGGGGGAAGCACTGAAGCTTTCTTT. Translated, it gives CATSFRTGGSTEAFF.

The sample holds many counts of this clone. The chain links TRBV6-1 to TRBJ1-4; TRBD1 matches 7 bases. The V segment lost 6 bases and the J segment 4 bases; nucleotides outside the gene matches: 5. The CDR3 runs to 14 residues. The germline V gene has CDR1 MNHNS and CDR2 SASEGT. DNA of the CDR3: TGTGCCAGCAGGACGGGACAGATTAATGAAAAACTGTTTTTT. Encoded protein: CASRTGQINEKLFF.

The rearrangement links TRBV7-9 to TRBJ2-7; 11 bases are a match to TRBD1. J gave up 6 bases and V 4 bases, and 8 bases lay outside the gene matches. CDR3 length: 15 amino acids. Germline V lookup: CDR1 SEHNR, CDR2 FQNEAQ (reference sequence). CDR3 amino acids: CASSSTGTGGIEQYF. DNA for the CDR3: TGTGCCAGCAGCTCTACCGGGACAGGGGGTATCGAGCAGTACTTC. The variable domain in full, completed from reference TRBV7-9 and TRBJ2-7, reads DTGVSQNPRHKITKRGQNVTFRCDPISEHNRLYWYRQTLGQGPEFLTYFQNEAQLEKSRLLSDRFSAERPKGSFSTLEIQRTEQGDSAMYLCASSSTGTGGIEQYFGPGTRLTVT.

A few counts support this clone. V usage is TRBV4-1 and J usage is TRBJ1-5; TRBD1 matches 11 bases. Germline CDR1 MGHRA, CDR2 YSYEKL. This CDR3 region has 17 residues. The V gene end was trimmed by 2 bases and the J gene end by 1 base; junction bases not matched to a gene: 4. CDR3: CASSQSGTGGSNQPQHF. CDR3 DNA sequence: TGCGCCAGCAGCCAATCCGGGACAGGGGGAAGCAATCAGCCCCAGCATTTT.

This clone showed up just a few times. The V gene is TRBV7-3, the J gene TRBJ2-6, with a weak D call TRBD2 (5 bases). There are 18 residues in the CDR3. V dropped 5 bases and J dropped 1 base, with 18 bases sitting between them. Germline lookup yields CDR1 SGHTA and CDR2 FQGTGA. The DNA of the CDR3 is TGTGCCAGCAGCCCCAACCCTGGACTGTTATCTGGGGCCAACGTCCTGACTTTC. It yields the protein CASSPNPGLLSGANVLTF.

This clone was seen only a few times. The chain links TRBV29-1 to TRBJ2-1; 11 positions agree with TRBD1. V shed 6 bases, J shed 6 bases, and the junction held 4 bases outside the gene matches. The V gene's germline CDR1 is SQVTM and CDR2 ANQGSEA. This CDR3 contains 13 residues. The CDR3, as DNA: TGCAGCGTAGCGGGACAGGGGGGCAATGAGCAGTTCTTC. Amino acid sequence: CSVAGQGGNEQFF.

The CDR3 region is CASSPRGLAGDTDTQYF. CDR3 nucleotide sequence: TGTGCCAGCTCACCCCGGGGACTAGCGGGAGACACAGATACGCAGTATTTT. The chain uses TRBV18 and TRBJ2-3, with 14 bases lining up with TRBD2. J lost 2 bases, V lost 3 bases, and 4 bases had no gene match. This CDR3 has 17 residues. CDR1 and CDR2 from the germline V gene are KGHSH and LQKENI.

The CDR3 bases are TGTGCCAGCAGCCGAGGAGGACCACAAGAGACCCAGTACTTC. It codes for CASSRGGPQETQYF. The rearrangement uses TRBV7-3 and TRBJ2-5; tentatively, D is TRBD2 (5 bases). Per germline, CDR1 SGHTA and CDR2 FQGTGA. There are 14 residues in the CDR3. Trimming stripped 5 bases from V and 2 bases from J, with 12 bases between.

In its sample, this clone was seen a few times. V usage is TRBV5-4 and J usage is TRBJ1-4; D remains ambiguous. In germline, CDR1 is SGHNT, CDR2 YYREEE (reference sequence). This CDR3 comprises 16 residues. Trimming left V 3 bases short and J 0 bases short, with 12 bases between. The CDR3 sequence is CASSYRLGATNEKLFF. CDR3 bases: TGTGCCAGCAGCTATCGACTCGGGGCAACTAATGAAAAACTGTTTTTT.

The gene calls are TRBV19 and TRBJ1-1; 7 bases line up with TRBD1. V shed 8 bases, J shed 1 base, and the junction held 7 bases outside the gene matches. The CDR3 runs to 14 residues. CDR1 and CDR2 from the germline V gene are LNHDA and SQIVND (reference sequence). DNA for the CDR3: TGTGCCAGTTTCCCCCGGGACAGGAACACTGAAGCTTTCTTT. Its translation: CASFPRDRNTEAFF.

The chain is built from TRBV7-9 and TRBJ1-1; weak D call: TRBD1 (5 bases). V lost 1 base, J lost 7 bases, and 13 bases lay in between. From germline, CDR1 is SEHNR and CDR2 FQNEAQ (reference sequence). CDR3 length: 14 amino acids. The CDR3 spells CASSLGQKEVEAFF. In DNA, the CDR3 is TGTGCCAGCAGCTTAGGACAGAAAGAGGTTGAAGCTTTCTTT.